The sequence of this TCR beta chain was determined in a study of tumor and adjacent non-tumor tissue in lung cancer. The study, taken as a whole, reports: Normal lung showed higher cumulative top 100 clone frequency than tumor. TCR diversity was significantly greater in tumor than normal lung tissue.

This clonotype was counted only a few times. Antigen unknown. TCRbeta libraries were built with three rounds of nested PCR, modified from ARM-PCR. A single record per CDR3 protein comes from TCRdb applying MiXCR to the multiplex PCR reads. The sample holds tens of thousands of distinct CDR3 sequences, around 67% seen once. CDR3 length equals 13 residues. Per germline, CDR1 SGHNT and CDR2 YENEEA. V was pared by 2 bases and J by 7 bases, with 9 bases between. RNA was extracted from bulk tissue without any cell sorting. Distant lung tissue was collected more than 3 cm away from the tumor edge. Chemotherapy-naive patients with new lung cancer underwent thoracic surgery in China, August–late 2014.

The receptor was derived from a woman aged 40 to 55 with non-small cell lung cancer. V is TRBV11-3 and J is TRBJ2-4; the D call may be TRBD1 or TRBD2 (5 bases each). Sequenced material: distant non-tumor lung tissue. CDR3 protein: CASSLWGSNIQYF. In nucleotides, the CDR3 is TGTGCCAGCAGCTTATGGGGGAGCAACATTCAGTACTTC.